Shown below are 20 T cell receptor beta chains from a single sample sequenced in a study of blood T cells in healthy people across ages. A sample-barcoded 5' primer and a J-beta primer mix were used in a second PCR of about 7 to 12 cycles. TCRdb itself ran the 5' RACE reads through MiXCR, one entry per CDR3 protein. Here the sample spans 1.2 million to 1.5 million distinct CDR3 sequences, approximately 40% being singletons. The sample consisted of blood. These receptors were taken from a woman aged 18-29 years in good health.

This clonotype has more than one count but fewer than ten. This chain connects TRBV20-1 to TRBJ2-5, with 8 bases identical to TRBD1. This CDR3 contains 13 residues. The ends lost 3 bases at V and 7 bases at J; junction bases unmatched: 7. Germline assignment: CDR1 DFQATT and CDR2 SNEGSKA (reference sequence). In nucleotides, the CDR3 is TGCAGTGCTAGTGACCAGGGGGCGGTGACCCAGTACTTC. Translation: CSASDQGAVTQYF.

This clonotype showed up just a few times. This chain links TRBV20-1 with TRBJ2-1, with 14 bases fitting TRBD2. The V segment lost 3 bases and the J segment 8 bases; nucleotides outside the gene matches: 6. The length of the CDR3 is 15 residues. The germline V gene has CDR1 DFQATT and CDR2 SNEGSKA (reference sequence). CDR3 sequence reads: CSARGLAGAMDEQFF. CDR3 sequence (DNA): TGCAGTGCTAGGGGACTAGCGGGGGCTATGGATGAGCAGTTCTTC.

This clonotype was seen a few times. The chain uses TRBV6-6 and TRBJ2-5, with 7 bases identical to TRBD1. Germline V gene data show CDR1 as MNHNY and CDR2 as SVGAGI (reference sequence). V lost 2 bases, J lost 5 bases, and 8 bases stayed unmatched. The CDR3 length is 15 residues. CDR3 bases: TGTGCCAGCAGTTACACCGGACAGGCCAGCGAGACCCAGTACTTC. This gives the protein CASSYTGQASETQYF.

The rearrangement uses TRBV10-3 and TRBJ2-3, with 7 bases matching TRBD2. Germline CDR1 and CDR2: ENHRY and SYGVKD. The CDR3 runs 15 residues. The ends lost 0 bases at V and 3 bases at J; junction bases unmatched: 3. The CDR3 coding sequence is TGTGCCATCAGTGAGTCGAAAGCGGGGACAGATACGCAGTATTTT. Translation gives CAISESKAGTDTQYF.

The CDR3: CATTGVDTQYF. The DNA of the CDR3 is TGTGCCACCACAGGGGTAGATACGCAGTATTTT. The chain recombines TRBV10-3 with TRBJ2-3; TRBD1 agrees at 7 bases. J was trimmed by 5 bases and V by 10 bases; bases with no gene match: 3. There are 11 residues in the CDR3. The germline V gene has CDR1 ENHRY and CDR2 SYGVKD.

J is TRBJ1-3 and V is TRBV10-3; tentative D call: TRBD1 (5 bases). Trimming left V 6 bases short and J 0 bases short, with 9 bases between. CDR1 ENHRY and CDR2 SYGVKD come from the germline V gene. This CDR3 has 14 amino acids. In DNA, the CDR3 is TGTGCCATCAGGGATGGGACCTCTGGAAACACCATATATTTT. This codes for CAIRDGTSGNTIYF.

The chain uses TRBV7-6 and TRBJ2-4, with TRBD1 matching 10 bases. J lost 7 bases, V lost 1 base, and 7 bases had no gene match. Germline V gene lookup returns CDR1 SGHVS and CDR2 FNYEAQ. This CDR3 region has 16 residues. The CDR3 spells CASSLGTGQGRNIQYF. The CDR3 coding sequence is TGTGCCAGCAGCTTAGGAACGGGACAGGGGAGGAACATTCAGTACTTC.

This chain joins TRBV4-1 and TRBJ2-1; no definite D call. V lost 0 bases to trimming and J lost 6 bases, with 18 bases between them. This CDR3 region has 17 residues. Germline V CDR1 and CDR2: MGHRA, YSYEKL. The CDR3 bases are TGCGCCAGCAGCCAAGATCCCGGCAGAATAGATGTCAATGAGCAGTTCTTC. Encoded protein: CASSQDPGRIDVNEQFF.

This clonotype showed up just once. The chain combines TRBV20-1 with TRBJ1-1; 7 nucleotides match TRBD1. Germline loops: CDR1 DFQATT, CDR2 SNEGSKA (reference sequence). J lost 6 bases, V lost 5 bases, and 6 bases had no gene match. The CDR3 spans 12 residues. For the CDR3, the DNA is TGCAGTGCTGGCAGGGGGGACGCTGAAGCTTTCTTT. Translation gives CSAGRGDAEAFF.

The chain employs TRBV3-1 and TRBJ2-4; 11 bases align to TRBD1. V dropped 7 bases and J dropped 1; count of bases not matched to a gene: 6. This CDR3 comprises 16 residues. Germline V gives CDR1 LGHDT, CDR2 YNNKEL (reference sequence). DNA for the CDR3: TGTGCCAGCAACCCCCGGGACAGGGGGGCCAAAAACATTCAGTACTTC. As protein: CASNPRDRGAKNIQYF.

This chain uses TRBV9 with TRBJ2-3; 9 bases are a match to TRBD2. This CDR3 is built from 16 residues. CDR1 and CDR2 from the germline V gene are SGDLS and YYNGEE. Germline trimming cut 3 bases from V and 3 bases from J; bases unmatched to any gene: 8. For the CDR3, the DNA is TGTGCCAGCAGCGACTCCCTAGCGGGGAGAACAGATACGCAGTATTTT. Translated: CASSDSLAGRTDTQYF.

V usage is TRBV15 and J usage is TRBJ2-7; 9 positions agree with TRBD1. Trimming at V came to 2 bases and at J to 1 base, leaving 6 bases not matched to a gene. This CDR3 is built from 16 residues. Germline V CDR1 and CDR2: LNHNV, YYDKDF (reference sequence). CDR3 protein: CATSRSKGQGSYEQYF. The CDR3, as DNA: TGTGCCACCAGCAGATCCAAGGGACAGGGTTCCTACGAGCAGTACTTC.

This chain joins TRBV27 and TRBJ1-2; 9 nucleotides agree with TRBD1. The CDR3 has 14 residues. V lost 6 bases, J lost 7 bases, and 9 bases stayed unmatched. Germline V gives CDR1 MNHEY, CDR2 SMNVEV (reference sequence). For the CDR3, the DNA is TGTGCCAGCAGATTACTCACAGGGGGCCGTGGCTACACCTTC. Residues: CASRLLTGGRGYTF.

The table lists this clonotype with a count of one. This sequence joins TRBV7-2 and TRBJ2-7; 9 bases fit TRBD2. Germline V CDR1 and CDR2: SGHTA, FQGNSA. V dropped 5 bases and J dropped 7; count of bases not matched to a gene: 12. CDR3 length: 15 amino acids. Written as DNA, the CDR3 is TGTGCCAGCAGCGTCGGGACTAGCATATACAATGAGCAGTACTTC. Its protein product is CASSVGTSIYNEQYF.

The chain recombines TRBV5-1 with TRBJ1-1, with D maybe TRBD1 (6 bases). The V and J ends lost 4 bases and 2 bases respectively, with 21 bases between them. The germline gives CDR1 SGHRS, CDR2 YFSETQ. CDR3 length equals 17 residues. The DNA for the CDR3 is TGCGCCAGCAGCGCGCGCGGGGGCTTTAGTTTAAACACTGAAGCTTTCTTT. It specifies CASSARGGFSLNTEAFF.

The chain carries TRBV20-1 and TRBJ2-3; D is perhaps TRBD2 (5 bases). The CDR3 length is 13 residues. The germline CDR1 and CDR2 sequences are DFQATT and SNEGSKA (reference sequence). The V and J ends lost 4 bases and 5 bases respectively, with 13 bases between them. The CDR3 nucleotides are TGCAGTGCTATCAACCTAGCCGGAGATACGCAGTATTTT. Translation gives CSAINLAGDTQYF.

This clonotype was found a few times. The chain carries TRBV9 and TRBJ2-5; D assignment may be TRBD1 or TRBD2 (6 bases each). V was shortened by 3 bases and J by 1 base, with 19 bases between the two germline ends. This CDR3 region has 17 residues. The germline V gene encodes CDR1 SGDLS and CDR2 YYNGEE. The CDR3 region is CASSAGQQGGIQETQYF. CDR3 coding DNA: TGTGCCAGCAGCGCAGGACAGCAAGGGGGGATCCAAGAGACCCAGTACTTC.

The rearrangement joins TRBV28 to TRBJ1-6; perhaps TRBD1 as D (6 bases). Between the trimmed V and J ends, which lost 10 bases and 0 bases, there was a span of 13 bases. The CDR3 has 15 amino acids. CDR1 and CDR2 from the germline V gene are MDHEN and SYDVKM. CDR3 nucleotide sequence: TGTGCCACCAAGATGGACAGCTCCTATAATTCACCCCTCCACTTT. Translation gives CATKMDSSYNSPLHF.

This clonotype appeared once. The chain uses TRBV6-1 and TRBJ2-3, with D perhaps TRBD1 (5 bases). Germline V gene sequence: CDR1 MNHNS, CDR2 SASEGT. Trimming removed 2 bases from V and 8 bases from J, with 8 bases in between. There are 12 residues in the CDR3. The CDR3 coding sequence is TGTGCCAGCAGTGAAAAGGGGTTTACGCAGTATTTT. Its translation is CASSEKGFTQYF.

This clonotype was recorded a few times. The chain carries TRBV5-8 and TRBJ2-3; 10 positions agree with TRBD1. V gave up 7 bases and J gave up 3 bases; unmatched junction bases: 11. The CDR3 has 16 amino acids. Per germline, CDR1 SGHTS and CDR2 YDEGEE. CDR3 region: CASGYGSGQGTDTQYF. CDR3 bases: TGTGCCAGCGGATATGGATCGGGACAGGGGACAGATACGCAGTATTTT.